This T cell receptor (beta chain) was captured by sequencing in a study of blood T cell repertoires in COVID-19 (dated by TCRdb to 2019 to 2021). Notes on the research overall: Samples covering the acute and convalescent phases of COVID-19 were provided by collaborators in the United States, Italy and Spain. The prospective study material was composed of cDNA or gDNA derived from T cells, B-cell-depleted T cells, or PBMCs. Samples were obtained from the ongoing ImmuneRACE study (first 160 participants) and from over a thousand subjects provided by 6 global collaborators. Where available, HLA class I and class II types were obtained from metadata supplied by the sample provider rather than from assay-based typing. Nearly every sample came with metadata listing a de-identified subject ID, COVID-19 status, age in years and sex. Deeply sampled blood TCRbeta repertoires from subjects exposed to, actively infected with, or recovered from COVID-19 were included in the dataset. A freely available public database, intended as a resource for researchers studying the immune response to SARS-CoV-2, is where the repertoires were released.

Note on this clone: This clone's antigen is unknown. There are no base qualities to consult, and no much larger clone falls within one base.

The immunoSEQ Assay, a bias-controlled multiplex PCR, was used to amplify TCRbeta CDR3 regions from genomic DNA. The paper's processing steps were these. The number of nucleated cells in each sample was estimated by amplification of reference gene primers within the assay. To quantify the absolute abundance of each unique TCRbeta CDR3 rearrangement, sequence reads were collapsed and filtered. For each sample, productive Simpson clonality was calculated as the square root of Simpson's diversity index over productive rearrangements. The table comes from immuneACCESS by way of TCRdb, which keeps in-frame sequences with V and J called. Part of the clones is missing from these tables; in studies checked, under half for an unresolved V gene and the rest for unknown reasons. V and J calls and clone size are copied from that table; D and trimming were computed from the DNA. The sample table shows about 280,000 clones, and approximately 88% are seen once. Jointly, the top ten make up approximately 0.94% of the sample.

Samples from volunteer blood donors who had recovered from COVID-19 were contributed by a second Seattle source. Whole blood was collected in K2EDTA tubes by collaborating institutions according to the institutions' own protocols. Collaborator samples were shipped for TCRbeta analysis as frozen whole blood, isolated PBMCs, or DNA extracted from either sample type. Paper-wide results and their limitations: Clinical and demographic metadata were provided uncurated, with the amount varying by source and participant.

Per the germline V gene (reference sequence), SEHNR is the CDR1 and FQNEAQ is the CDR2. Including cysteine and phenylalanine, the CDR3 has 19 amino acids. CDR3 DNA only is kept here, 57 bases in frame from base 1. Unmatched junction bases come to 15, with V trimmed by 2 bases and J by 1 base. The TCR sequence derives from a woman in her thirties or forties who had recovered from COVID-19. The chain joins TRBV7-9 to TRBJ2-5; TRBD2 aligns with 8 central bases. The sequencing sample was made of peripheral blood. The CDR3 protein: CASSLKRTSGRQIQETQYF. The DNA is TGTGCCAGCAGCTTAAAGAGAACTAGCGGACGACAAATCCAAGAGACCCAGTACTTC.